The clone carrying this T cell receptor beta chain was seen more than once but under ten times. Its antigen is still unknown. The CDR3 length is 15 residues. Looked up from germline, CDR1 is LGHNA and CDR2 is YNFKEQ. Trimming at V came to 1 base and at J to 6 bases, leaving 4 bases not matched to a gene. The donors were members of the validation cohort comprising roughly 130 subjects, separate from the approximately 670-subject first cohort. The data derive from a study of cytomegalovirus exposure and HLA in healthy donors. At the level of the study: The 550 to 700 first-cohort repertoires and the approximately 130 validation repertoires shared the same platform, a later analysis reported. Study-level results: The study found most TCR sequences rare, yet found some public TCRs in many donors. Associated with cytomegalovirus, according to the listing, were fewer than 200 TCR beta chains.

Assay: immunoSEQ multiplex PCR; the TCRdb copy retains only in-frame clones and omits some. The sample records approximately 160,000 clones, 85% to 90% being singletons. Sequencing was carried out using PBMCs. The source is a woman between 18 and 30 years old in good health and CMV-seropositive. V gene TRBV4-2 combines with J gene TRBJ2-7, with 12 bases that match TRBD2. The CDR3: CASSQASGRAFEQYF. The DNA for the CDR3 is TGTGCCAGCAGCCAAGCTAGCGGGAGGGCCTTCGAGCAGTACTTC.